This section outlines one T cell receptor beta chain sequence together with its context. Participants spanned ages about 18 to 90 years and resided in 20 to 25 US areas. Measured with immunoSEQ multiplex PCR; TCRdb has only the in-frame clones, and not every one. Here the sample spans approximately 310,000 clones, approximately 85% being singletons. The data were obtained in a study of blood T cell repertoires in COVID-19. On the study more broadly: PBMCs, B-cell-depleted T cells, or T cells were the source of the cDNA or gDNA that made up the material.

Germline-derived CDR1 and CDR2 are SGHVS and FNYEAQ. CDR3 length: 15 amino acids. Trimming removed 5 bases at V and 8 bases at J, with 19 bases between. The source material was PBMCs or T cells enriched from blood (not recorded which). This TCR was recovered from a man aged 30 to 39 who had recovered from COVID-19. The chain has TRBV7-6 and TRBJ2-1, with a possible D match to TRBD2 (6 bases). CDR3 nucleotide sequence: TGTGCCAGCAGCCCACCAGAGACTAGAACGTATGAGCAGTTCTTC. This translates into CASSPPETRTYEQFF.